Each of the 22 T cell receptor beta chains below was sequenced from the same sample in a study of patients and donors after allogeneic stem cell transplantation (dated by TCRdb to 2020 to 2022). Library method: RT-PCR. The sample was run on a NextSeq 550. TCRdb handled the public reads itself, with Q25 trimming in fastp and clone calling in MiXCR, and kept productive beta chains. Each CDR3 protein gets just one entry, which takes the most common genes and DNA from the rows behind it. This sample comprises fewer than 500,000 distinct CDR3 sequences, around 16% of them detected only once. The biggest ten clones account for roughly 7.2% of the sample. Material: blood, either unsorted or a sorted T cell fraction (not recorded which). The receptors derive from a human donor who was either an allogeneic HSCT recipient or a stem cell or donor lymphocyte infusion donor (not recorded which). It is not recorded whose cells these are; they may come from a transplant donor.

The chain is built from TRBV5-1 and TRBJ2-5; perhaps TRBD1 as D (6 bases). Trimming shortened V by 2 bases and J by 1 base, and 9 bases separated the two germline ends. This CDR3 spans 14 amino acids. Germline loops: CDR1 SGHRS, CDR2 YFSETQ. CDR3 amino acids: CASSFSRGQETQYF. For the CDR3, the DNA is TGCGCCAGCAGCTTTAGCAGGGGCCAAGAGACCCAGTACTTC.

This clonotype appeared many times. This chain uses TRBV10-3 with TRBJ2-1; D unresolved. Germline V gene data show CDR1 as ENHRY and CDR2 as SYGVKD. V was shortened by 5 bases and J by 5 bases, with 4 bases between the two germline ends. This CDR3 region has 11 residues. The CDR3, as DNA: TGTGCCATCAGTTCAGACAATGAGCAGTTCTTC. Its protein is CAISSDNEQFF.

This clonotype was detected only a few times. The chain's CDR3 is CASRPGLLAGELFF. The DNA for the CDR3 is TGCGCCAGCAGACCGGGACTACTTGCCGGGGAGCTGTTTTTT. The genes are TRBV5-1 and TRBJ2-2, with 7 bases aligning to TRBD2. V was pared by 5 bases and J by 6 bases, with 7 bases of the junction left unmatched. The germline V gene has CDR1 SGHRS and CDR2 YFSETQ. This CDR3 has 14 residues.

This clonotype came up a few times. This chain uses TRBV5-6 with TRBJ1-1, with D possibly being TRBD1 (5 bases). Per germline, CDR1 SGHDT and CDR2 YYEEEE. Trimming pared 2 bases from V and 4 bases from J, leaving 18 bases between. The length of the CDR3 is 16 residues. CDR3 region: CASSFPYKGRVTEAFF. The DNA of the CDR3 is TGTGCCAGCAGCTTCCCCTACAAGGGACGGGTCACTGAAGCTTTCTTT.

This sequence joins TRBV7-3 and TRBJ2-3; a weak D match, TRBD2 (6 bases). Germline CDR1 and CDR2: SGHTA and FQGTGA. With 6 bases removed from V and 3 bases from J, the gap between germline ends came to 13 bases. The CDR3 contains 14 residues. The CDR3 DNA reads TGTGCCAGCAGTTTGTCGGGGGTGACAGATACGCAGTATTTT. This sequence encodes CASSLSGVTDTQYF.

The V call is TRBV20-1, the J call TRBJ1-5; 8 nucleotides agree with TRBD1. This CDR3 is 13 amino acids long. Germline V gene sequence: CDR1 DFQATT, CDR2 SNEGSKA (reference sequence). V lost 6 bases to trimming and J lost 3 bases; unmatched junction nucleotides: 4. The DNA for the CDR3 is TGCAGTGCAGCAGGGGGCCCCAATCAGCCCCAGCATTTT. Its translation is CSAAGGPNQPQHF.

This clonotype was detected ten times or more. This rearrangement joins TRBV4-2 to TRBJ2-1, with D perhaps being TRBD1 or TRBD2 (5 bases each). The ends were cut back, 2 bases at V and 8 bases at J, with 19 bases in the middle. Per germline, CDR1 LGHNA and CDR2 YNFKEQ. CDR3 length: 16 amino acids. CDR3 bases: TGTGCCAGCAGCCAATTAGTTTGGCAGGGAGCCGATGAGCAGTTCTTC. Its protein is CASSQLVWQGADEQFF.

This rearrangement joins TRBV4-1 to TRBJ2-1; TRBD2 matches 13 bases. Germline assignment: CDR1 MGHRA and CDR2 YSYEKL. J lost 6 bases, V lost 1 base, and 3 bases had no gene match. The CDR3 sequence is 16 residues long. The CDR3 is CASSQARLAGGNEQFF. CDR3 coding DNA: TGCGCCAGCAGCCAAGCTCGACTAGCGGGGGGCAATGAGCAGTTCTTC.

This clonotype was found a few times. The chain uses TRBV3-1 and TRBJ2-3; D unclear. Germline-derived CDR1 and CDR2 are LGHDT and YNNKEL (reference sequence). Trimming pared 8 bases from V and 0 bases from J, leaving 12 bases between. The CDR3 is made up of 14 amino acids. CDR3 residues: CASPIRASTDTQYF. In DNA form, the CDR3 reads TGTGCCAGCCCGATCCGGGCGAGCACAGATACGCAGTATTTT.

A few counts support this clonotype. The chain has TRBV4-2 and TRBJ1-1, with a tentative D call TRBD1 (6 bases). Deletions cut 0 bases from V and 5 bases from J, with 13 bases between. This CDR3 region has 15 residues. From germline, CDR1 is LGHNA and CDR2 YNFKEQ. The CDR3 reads CASSQDRGGGTEAFF. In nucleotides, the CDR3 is TGTGCCAGCAGCCAAGATCGAGGGGGTGGGACTGAAGCTTTCTTT.

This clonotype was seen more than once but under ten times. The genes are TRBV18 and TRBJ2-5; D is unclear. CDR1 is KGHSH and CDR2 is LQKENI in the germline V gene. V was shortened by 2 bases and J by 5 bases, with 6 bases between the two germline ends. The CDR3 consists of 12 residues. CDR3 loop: CASSPTRETQYF. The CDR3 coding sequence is TGTGCCAGCTCACCAACGAGGGAGACCCAGTACTTC.

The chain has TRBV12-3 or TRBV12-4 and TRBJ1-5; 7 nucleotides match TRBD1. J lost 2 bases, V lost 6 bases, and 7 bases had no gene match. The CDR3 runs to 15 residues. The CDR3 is CASSQDRLRNQPQHF. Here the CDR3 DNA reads TGTGCCAGCAGCCAGGACAGGTTACGCAATCAGCCCCAGCATTTT.

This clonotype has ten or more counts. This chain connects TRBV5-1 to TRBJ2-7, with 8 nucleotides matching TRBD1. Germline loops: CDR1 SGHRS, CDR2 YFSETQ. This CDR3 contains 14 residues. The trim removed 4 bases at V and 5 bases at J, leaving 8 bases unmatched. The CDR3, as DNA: TGCGCCAGCAGCCTCCGGACAGGGCAAGACGAGCAGTACTTC. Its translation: CASSLRTGQDEQYF.

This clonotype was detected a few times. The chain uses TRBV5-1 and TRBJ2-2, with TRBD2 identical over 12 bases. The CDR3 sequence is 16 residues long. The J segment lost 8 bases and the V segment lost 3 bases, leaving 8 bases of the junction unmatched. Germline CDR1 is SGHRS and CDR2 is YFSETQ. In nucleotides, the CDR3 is TGCGCCAGCAGCTCCAGGACTAGCGGGAAAGGTGGGGAGCTGTTTTTT. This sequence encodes CASSSRTSGKGGELFF.

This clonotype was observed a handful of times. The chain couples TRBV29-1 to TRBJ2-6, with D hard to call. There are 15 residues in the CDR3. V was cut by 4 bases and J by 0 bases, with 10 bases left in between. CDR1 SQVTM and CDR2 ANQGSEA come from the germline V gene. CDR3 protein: CSVGLRHSGANVLTF. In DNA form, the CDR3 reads TGCAGCGTTGGGTTGCGCCACTCTGGGGCCAACGTCCTGACTTTC.

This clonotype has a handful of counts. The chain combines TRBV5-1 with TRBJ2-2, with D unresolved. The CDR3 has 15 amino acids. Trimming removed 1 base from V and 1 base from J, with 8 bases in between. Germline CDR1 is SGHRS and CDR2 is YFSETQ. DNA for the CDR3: TGCGCCAGCAGCTTGAGTCAGGTGAACACCGGGGAGCTGTTTTTT. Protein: CASSLSQVNTGELFF.

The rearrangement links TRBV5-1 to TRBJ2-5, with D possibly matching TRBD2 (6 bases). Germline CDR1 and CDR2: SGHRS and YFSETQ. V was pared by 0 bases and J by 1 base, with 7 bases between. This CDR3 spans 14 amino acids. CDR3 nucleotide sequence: TGCGCCAGCAGCTTGGCGACTAGCCAAGAGACCCAGTACTTC. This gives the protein CASSLATSQETQYF.

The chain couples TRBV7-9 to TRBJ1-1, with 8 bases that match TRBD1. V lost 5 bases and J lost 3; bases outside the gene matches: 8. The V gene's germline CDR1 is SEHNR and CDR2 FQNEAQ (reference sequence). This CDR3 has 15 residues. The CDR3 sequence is CASSRDRLRDTEAFF. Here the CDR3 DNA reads TGTGCCAGCAGCCGGGACAGGCTGAGGGACACTGAAGCTTTCTTT. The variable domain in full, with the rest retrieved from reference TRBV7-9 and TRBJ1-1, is DTGVSQNPRHKITKRGQNVTFRCDPISEHNRLYWYRQTLGQGPEFLTYFQNEAQLEKSRLLSDRFSAERPKGSFSTLEIQRTEQGDSAMYLCASSRDRLRDTEAFFGQGTRLTVV.

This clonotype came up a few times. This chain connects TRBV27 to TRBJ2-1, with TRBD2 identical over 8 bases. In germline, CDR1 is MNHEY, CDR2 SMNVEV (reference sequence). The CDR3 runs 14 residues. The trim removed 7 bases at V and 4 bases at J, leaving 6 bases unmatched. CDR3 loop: CASTSGSSYNEQFF. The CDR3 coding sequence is TGTGCCAGCACAAGCGGGAGTTCATACAATGAGCAGTTCTTC.

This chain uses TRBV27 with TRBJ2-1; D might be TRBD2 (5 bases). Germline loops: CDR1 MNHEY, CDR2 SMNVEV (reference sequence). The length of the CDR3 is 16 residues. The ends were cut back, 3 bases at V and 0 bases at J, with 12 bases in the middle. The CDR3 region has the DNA TGTGCCAGCAGTTTGGACTCTCACAGCTCCTACAATGAGCAGTTCTTC. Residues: CASSLDSHSSYNEQFF.

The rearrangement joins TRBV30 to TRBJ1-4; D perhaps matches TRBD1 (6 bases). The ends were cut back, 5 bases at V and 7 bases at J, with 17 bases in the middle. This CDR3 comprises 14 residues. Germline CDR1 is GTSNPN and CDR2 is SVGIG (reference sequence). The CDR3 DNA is TGTGCCTGGGAGCCGGGCCAGGGGTTTGAAAAACTGTTTTTT. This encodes CAWEPGQGFEKLFF.

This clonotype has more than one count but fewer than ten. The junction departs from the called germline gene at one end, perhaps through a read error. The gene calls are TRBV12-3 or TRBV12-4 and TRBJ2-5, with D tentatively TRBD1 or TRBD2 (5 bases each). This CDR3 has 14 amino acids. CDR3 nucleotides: TGTGCCAGCAGTTTAGGGGGGAGAACGGAGATCCAGTACTTC. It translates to CASSLGGRTEIQYF.